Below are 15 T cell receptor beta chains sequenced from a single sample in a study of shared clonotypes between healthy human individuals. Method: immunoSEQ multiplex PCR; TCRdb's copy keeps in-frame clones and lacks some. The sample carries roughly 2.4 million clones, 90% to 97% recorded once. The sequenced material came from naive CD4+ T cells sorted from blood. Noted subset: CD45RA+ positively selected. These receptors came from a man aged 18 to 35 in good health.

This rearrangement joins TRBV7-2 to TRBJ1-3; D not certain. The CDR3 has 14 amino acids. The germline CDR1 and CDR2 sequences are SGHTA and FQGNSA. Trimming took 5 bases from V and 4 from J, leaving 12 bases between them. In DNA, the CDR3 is TGTGCCAGCAGCATCACGAGGTCCGGAAACACCATATATTTT. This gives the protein CASSITRSGNTIYF.

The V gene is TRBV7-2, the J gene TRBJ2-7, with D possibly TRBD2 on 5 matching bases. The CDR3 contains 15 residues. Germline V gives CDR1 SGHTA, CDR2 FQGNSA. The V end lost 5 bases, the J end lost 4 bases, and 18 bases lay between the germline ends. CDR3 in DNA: TGTGCCAGCAGCAGACTCTCGGGGTCCGGGTACGAGCAGTACTTC. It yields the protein CASSRLSGSGYEQYF.

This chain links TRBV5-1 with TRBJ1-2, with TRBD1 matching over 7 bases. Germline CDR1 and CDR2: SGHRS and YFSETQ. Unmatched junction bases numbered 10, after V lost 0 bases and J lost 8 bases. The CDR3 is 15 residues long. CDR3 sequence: CASSLEGQISGGYTF. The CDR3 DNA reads TGCGCCAGCAGCTTGGAGGGACAGATCTCGGGGGGCTACACCTTC.

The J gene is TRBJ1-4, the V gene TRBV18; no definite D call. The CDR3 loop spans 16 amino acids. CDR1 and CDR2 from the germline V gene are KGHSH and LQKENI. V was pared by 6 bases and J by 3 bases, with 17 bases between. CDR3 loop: CASSPRTAGSNEKLFF. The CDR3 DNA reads TGTGCCAGCTCTCCAAGGACGGCAGGATCTAATGAAAAACTGTTTTTT.

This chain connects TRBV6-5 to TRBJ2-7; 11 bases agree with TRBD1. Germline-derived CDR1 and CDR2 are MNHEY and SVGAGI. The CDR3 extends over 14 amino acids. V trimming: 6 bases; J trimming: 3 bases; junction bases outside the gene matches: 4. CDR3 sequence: CASSIGTGGYEQYF. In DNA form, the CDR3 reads TGTGCCAGCAGCATCGGGACAGGGGGCTACGAGCAGTACTTC.

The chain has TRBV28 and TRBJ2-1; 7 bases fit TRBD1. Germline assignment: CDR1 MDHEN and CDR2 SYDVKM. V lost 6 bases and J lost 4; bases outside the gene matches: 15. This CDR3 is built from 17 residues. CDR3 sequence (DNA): TGTGCCAGCAGCCTTTACGATCCGGGACAGAATTACAATGAGCAGTTCTTC. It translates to CASSLYDPGQNYNEQFF.

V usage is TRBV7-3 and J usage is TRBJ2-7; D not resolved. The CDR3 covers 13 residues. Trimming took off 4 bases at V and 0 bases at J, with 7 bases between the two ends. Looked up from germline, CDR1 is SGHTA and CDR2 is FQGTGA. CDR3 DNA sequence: TGTGCCAGCAGCTCCGGTCCCTCCTACGAGCAGTACTTC. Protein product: CASSSGPSYEQYF.

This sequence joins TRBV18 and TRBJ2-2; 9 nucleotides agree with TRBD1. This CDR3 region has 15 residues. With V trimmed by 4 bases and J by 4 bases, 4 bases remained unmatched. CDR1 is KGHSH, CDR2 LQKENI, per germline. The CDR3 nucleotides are TGTGCCAGCTCACTAGGGACAGGGACCACCGGGGAGCTGTTTTTT. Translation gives CASSLGTGTTGELFF.

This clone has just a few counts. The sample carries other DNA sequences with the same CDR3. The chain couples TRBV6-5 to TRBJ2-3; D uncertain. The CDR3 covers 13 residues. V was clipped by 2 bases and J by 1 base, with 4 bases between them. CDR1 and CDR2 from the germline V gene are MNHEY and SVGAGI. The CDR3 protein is CASSYGGTDTQYF. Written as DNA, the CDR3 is TGTGCCAGCAGTTACGGGGGCACAGATACGCAGTATTTT.

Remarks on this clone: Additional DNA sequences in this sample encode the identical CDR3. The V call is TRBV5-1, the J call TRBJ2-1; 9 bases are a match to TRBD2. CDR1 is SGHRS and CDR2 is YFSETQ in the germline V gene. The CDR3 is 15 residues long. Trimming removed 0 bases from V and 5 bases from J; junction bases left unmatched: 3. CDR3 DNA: TGCGCCAGCAGCTTGGTGCTAGCGGGAAACAATGAGCAGTTCTTC. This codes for CASSLVLAGNNEQFF.

DNA for the CDR3: TGTGCCAGCTCACGCGAAACAGGGGTAAACACCGGGGAGCTGTTTTTT. Its protein is CASSRETGVNTGELFF. The chain recombines TRBV18 with TRBJ2-2; 7 bases match TRBD1. CDR1 and CDR2 (germline): KGHSH, LQKENI. Trimming removed 4 bases from V and 2 bases from J; junction bases left unmatched: 7. This CDR3 has 16 amino acids.

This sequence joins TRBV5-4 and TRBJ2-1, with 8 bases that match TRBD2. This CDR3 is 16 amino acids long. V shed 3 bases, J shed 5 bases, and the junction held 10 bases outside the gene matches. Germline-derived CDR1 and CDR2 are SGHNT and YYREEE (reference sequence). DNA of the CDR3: TGTGCCAGCAGCTCGGGACTAGTACCCATACACAATGAGCAGTTCTTC. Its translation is CASSSGLVPIHNEQFF.

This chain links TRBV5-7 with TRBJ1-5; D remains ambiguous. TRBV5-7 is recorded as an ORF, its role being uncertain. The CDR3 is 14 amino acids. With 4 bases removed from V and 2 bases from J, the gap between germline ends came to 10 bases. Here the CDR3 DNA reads TGTGCCAGCAGCCCCGTATGGGGCAATCAGCCCCAGCATTTT. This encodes CASSPVWGNQPQHF.

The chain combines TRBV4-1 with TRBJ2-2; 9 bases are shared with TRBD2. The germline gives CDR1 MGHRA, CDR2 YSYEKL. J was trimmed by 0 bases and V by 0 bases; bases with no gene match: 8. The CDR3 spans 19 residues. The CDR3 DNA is TGCGCCAGCAGCCAAGATTCTAGCGGGGCTCGCGCGAACACCGGGGAGCTGTTTTTT. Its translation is CASSQDSSGARANTGELFF.

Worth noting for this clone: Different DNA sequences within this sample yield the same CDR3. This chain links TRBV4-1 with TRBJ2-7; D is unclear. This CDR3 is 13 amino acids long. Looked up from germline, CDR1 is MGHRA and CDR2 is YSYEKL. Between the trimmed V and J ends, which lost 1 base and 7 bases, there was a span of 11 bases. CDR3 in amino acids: CASSQVGLGEQYF. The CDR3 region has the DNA TGCGCCAGCAGCCAAGTGGGCTTAGGGGAGCAGTACTTC.